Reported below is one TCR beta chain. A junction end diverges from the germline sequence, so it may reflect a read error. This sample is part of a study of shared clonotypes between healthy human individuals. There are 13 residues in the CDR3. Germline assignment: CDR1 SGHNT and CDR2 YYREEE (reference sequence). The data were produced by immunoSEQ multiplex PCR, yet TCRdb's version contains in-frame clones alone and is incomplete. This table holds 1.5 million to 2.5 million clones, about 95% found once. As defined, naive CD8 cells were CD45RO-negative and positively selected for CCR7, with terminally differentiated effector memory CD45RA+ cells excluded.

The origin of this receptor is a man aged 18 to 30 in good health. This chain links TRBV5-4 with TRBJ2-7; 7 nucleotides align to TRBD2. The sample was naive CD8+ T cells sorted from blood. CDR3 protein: CASGLGTNYEQYF. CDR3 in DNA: TGTGCCAGCGGCTTGGGGACTAACTACGAGCAGTACTTC.